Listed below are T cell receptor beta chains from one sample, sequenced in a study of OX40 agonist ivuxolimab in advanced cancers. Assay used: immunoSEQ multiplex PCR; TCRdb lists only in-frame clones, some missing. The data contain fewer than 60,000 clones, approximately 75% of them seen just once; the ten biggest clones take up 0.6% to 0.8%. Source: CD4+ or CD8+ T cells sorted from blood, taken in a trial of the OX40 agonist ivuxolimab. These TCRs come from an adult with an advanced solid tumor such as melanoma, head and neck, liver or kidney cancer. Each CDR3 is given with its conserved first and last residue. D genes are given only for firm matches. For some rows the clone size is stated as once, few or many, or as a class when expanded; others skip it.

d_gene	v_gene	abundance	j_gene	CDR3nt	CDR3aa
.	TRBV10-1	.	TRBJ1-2	TGCGCCAGCAGTGTGCCGGGCAGACCTTCGGGATATGGCTACACCTTC	CASSVPGRPSGYGYTF
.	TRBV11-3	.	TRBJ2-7	TGTGCCAGCAGCCCCACCTTCGGGCAGGGAGGCTACGAGCAGTACTTC	CASSPTFGQGGYEQYF
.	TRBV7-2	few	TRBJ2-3	TGTGCCAGCAGCTTAGAGGCGACTAGTGATAATACGCAGTATTTT	CASSLEATSDNTQYF
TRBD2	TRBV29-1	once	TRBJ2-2	TGCAGCGTCTTACGGGGGGGCGGAACCGGGGAGCTGTTTTTT	CSVLRGGGTGELFF
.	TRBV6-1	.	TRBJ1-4	TGTGCCAGCAGTGAAGGGGCAAGCCGGGAAAAACTGTTTTTT	CASSEGASREKLFF
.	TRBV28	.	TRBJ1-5	TGTGCCAGCAGTTCCCCCGGACTGGGAGGGCAGCCCCAGCATTTT	CASSSPGLGGQPQHF
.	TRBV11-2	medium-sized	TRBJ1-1	TGTGCCAGCAGCCCTAGGATGAGGGCGGAAGCTTTCTTT	CASSPRMRAEAFF
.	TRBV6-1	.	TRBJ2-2	TGTGCCAGCAGGGACGGGGCTAACACCGGGGAGCTGTTTTTT	CASRDGANTGELFF
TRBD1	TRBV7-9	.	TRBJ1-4	TGTGCCAGCAGCTTACTCGGCAGGGGGGATGAAAAACTGTTTTTT	CASSLLGRGDEKLFF
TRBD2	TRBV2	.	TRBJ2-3	TGTGCCAGCAGGAAGACTAGCGGCCACACAGATACGCAGTATTTT	CASRKTSGHTDTQYF
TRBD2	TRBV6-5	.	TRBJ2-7	TGTGCCAGCAGTCCGGGCCGCGGGGGGCGCGAAGAGCAGTACTTC	CASSPGRGGREEQYF
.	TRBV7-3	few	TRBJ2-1	TGTGCCAGCAGCTTGGACTCAAACAATGAGCAGTTCTTC	CASSLDSNNEQFF
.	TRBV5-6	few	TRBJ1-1	TGTGCCAGCAGCTTGCTCGGACAGCCGAACACTGAAGCTTTCTTT	CASSLLGQPNTEAFF
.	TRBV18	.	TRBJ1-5	TGTGCCAGCCGGGAATCGGGGGGGATCGGCAATCAGCCCCAGCATTTT	CASRESGGIGNQPQHF
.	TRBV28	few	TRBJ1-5	TGTGCCAGCAGCCTACCGGGCGATAATCAGCCCCAGCATTTT	CASSLPGDNQPQHF
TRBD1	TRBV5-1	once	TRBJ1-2	TGCGCCAGCAGCGGAATACAGGGGGAAAGCTATGGCTACACCTTC	CASSGIQGESYGYTF
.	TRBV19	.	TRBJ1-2	TGTGCCAGTAGGGAGACAGATAACTATGGCTACACCTTC	CASRETDNYGYTF
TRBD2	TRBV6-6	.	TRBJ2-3	TGTGCCAGCACCGGGACTAGCGGGGGACCCCCGTATTTT	CASTGTSGGPPYF
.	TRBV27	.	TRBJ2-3	TGTGCCAGCAGTTTAAGCGGCGCACAGAGACGGAGAGATACGCAGTATTTT	CASSLSGAQRRRDTQYF
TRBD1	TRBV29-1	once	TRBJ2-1	TGCAGCGAAAAACGGGACAGGGGAGGGGATGAGCAGTTCTTC	CSEKRDRGGDEQFF
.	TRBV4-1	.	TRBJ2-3	TGCGCCAGCAGCCAAGAGGGGTCCCGTCACACAGATACGCAGTATTTT	CASSQEGSRHTDTQYF
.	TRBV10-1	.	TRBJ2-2	TGCGCCAGCAGTGTTTCGGGGACCGGGGGGGAGCTGTTTTTT	CASSVSGTGGELFF
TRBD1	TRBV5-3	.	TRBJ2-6	TGTGCCAGAAGCGTTGGAAACCGGGACAGGAGCTCTGGGGCCAACGTCCTGACTTTC	CARSVGNRDRSSGANVLTF
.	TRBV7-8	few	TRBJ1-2	TGTGCCAGCAGGGGCAGGGGAGGCTATGGCTACACCTTC	CASRGRGGYGYTF
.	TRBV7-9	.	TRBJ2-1	TGTGCCAGCAGTTACCTCCGGGACGGCAATGAGCAGTTCTTC	CASSYLRDGNEQFF
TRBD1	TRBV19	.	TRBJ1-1	TGTGCCAGTAGTATAGTCCCCATACAGGGGGCGGCCATGAACACTGAAGCTTTCTTT	CASSIVPIQGAAMNTEAFF
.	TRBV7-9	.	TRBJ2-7	TGTGCCAGCAGCCCCCAGGGGCTAGGGGGGGAGCAGTACTTC	CASSPQGLGGEQYF
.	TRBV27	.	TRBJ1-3	TGTGCCAGCAGAGAAGGTCATCACGACACTGGAAACACCATATATTTT	CASREGHHDTGNTIYF
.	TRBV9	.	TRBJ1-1	TGTGCCAGCAGCCCATGGGTGGGACCTGAAGCTTTCTTT	CASSPWVGPEAFF
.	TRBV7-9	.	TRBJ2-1	TGTGCCAGCAGCTCGGGACTCTACAATGAGCAGTTCTTC	CASSSGLYNEQFF
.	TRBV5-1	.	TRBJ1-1	TGCGCCAGCAGCTGGAGGGACGGAGGTTCCACTGAAGCTTTCTTT	CASSWRDGGSTEAFF
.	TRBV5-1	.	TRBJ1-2	TGCGCCAGCAGCTTGGGAGTAGACTATGGCTACACCTTC	CASSLGVDYGYTF
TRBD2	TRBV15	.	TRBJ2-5	TGTGCCACCAGCCCTCGGGGGGGACGAGAGACCCAGTACTTC	CATSPRGGRETQYF
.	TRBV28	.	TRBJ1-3	TGTGCCAGCAGTTTATGGACAGGTTCAGGAAACACCATATATTTT	CASSLWTGSGNTIYF
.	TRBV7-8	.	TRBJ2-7	TGTGCCAGCAGCCCCCGGACCACTGGCCCCTACGAGCAGTACTTC	CASSPRTTGPYEQYF
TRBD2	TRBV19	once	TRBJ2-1	TGTGCCAGTAGTATTGGTGGGACTAGCTCCTACAATGAGCAGTTCTTC	CASSIGGTSSYNEQFF
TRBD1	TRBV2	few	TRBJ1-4	TGTGCCAGCAGAGACAGGGCAACTAATGAAAAACTGTTTTTT	CASRDRATNEKLFF
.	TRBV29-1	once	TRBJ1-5	TGCAGCGCCACCCTCTCGAGGGCAGGGAGCGAGCCCCAGCATTTT	CSATLSRAGSEPQHF
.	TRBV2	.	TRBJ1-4	TGTGCCAGCAGCTTAACAGTTGCAACTAATGAAAAACTGTTTTTT	CASSLTVATNEKLFF
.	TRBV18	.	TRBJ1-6	TGTGCCAGCTCACCGAATCAGGGGAAGGGTTCACCCCTCCACTTT	CASSPNQGKGSPLHF
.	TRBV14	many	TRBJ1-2	TGTGCCAGCAGCCAAGGATGGTATCTTGATGGCTACACCTTC	CASSQGWYLDGYTF
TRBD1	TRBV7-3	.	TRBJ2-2	TGTGCCAGCAGCTTACCCAGGACAGGGGACAACACCGGGGAGCTGTTTTTT	CASSLPRTGDNTGELFF
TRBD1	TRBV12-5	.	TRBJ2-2	TGTGCTAGTGTCAAGACAGGGGGTAACACCGGGGAGCTGTTTTTT	CASVKTGGNTGELFF
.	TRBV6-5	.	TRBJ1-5	TGTGCCAGCAGACGGTTGTTATGGGATCAGCCCCAGCATTTT	CASRRLLWDQPQHF
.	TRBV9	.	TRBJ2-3	TGTGCCAGCAGCAAGGGTAGCCCAGATACGCAGTATTTT	CASSKGSPDTQYF
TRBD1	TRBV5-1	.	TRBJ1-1	TGCGCCAGCAGCTCGCGACAGGGAAACACTGAAGCTTTCTTT	CASSSRQGNTEAFF
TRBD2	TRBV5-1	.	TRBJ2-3	TGCGCCAGCAGCTTGGGGGGAACTAGCGGAAGCACAGATACGCAGTATTTT	CASSLGGTSGSTDTQYF
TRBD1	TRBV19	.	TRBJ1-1	TGTGCCAGTAAGAAGGGGACAGGGAGGGGGACGACTGAAGCTTTCTTT	CASKKGTGRGTTEAFF
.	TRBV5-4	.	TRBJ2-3	TGTGCCAGCAGCTCGTGGCTAGCAGGTCTTACGCAGTATTTT	CASSSWLAGLTQYF
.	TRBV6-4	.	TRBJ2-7	TGTGCCAGCAGTGACTCCGGGCCCTATTCCTACGAGCAGTACTTC	CASSDSGPYSYEQYF
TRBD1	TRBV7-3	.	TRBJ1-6	TGTGCCAGCAGCTTAGACAGGGGGCCTTCTTCACCCCTCCACTTT	CASSLDRGPSSPLHF
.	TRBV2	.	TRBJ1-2	TGTGCCAGCAGTGTAGGGGGGGGAGCTAACTATGGCTACACCTTC	CASSVGGGANYGYTF
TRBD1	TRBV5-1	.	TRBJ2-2	TGCGCCAGCAGCAGGGACAGGAACACCGGGGAGCTGTTTTTT	CASSRDRNTGELFF
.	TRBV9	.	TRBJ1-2	TGTGCCAGCAGTGCTCCTGGGACGAGGGGCTACACCTTC	CASSAPGTRGYTF
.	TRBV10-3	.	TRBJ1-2	TGTGCCATCAGTGGGGGACGGTCCTATGGCTACACCTTC	CAISGGRSYGYTF